This note documents a single T cell receptor (beta chain) sequence. Time point meaning: blood 2 weeks post-SBRT. The sample's treatment: 15 Gy SBRT to primary tumor, nephrectomy 4 weeks later. After SBRT, blood was collected at 2 and 4 weeks, plus baseline. This specimen comes from a study of radiation and T cells in renal cell carcinoma. Overall study context: Nephrectomy followed 15 Gy stereotactic body radiation by 4 weeks.

Per germline, CDR1 SGDLS and CDR2 YYNGEE. The V segment lost 2 bases and the J segment 7 bases; nucleotides outside the gene matches: 8. This CDR3 spans 15 amino acids. The table came from immunoSEQ multiplex PCR; TCRdb's copy has only in-frame clones and leaves some out. The sample lists 150,000 to 190,000 clones, approximately 86% occurring once. Material: blood, obtained from a patient whose treatment included radiotherapy and nephrectomy. The chain uses TRBV9 and TRBJ2-1, with 8 bases aligning to TRBD1. This receptor was identified in a woman between 45 and 65 years old with renal cell carcinoma. The CDR3 region has the DNA TGTGCCAGCAGCGTTCTACAGGGGGACGCGAATGAGCAGTTCTTC. It encodes CASSVLQGDANEQFF.